This record covers a single T cell receptor (beta chain). These data belong to a study of blood T cell repertoires in COVID-19. Study overall: The study drew acute and convalescent COVID-19 samples from the United States, Italy and Spain. Sample material is recorded as cDNA or gDNA derived from T cells, B-cell-depleted T cells, or PBMCs.

In the original processing: Amplifying reference gene primers gave estimates of nucleated cell counts. The protocol was immunoSEQ multiplex PCR, while the TCRdb copy is restricted to in-frame clones and leaves out a portion. V and J calls plus clone size are reproduced from that table; the DNA served to infer D and trimming. This sample has about 35,000 clones, with approximately 85% found just once. The sample comprised peripheral blood. This clonotype was obtained from a man in his 60s with active or convalescent COVID-19.

The CDR3 DNA reads TGTGCCAGCAGCCCTCTTCTAGTCCCCCTCTCCGTC. Residues: CASSPLLVPLSV. The genes are TRBV11-2 and TRBJ2-7; D gene unclear. The CDR3 totals 12 residues. CDR1 and CDR2 from the germline V gene are SGHAT and FQNNGV.